This T cell receptor beta chain was identified in a study of blood T cell repertoires in COVID-19. The J segment lost 5 bases and the V segment lost 5 bases, leaving 8 bases of the junction unmatched. The germline gives CDR1 SEHNR, CDR2 FQNEAQ (reference sequence). The CDR3 runs 14 residues. Original analysis: Reference gene primer amplification gave estimated nucleated cell counts. Using immunoSEQ multiplex PCR, the repertoire was profiled, and TCRdb retains in-frame clones only, with some absent. V and J calls and clone size are given by that table; D and trimming were obtained from the DNA. This table holds some 400,000 clones, about 90% found once.

The chain employs TRBV7-9 and TRBJ1-1; TRBD1 agrees at 7 bases. This sequence was found in a man younger than 45 who had recovered from COVID-19. The sample comprised PBMCs or T cells enriched from blood (not recorded which). CDR3 in amino acids: CASSEIRGETEAFF. CDR3 in DNA: TGTGCCAGCAGCGAGATCAGGGGGGAAACTGAAGCTTTCTTT. Full variable domain (outside the CDR3, taken from reference TRBV7-9 and TRBJ1-1): DTGVSQNPRHKITKRGQNVTFRCDPISEHNRLYWYRQTLGQGPEFLTYFQNEAQLEKSRLLSDRFSAERPKGSFSTLEIQRTEQGDSAMYLCASSEIRGETEAFFGQGTRLTVV.